The 4 T cell receptor beta chains listed next were all sequenced from one sample in a study of cytomegalovirus exposure and HLA in healthy donors. The PCR was carried out with 60 Vbeta primers and 13 Jbeta primers. Using immunoSEQ multiplex PCR, the repertoire was profiled, and TCRdb retains in-frame clones only, with some absent. The sample yields about 170,000 clones, roughly 80% seen once. Sequencing used PBMCs. The receptors stem from a female donor in good health and CMV-seronegative.

A note on this clone: An end of the junction differs from the germline gene, which may be a read error. The gene calls are TRBV7-7 and TRBJ2-7; TRBD2 might be the D (6 bases). CDR3 length: 15 residues. CDR1 is SSHAT, CDR2 FNYEAQ, per germline (reference sequence). CDR3 bases: TGTGCTAGCAGCTTAAACGAGGGAGGCGCCTACGAGCAGTACTTC. Residues: CASSLNEGGAYEQYF.

The chain links TRBV25-1 to TRBJ1-3, with D possibly matching TRBD1 (5 bases). The V end lost 5 bases, the J end lost 1 base, and 9 bases lay between the germline ends. The CDR3 has 14 amino acids. The germline gives CDR1 MGHDK, CDR2 SYGVNS. CDR3 sequence reads: CASSITGSGNTIYF. The CDR3 bases are TGTGCCAGCAGTATTACAGGTTCTGGAAACACCATATATTTT.

The chain uses TRBV7-2 and TRBJ1-1, with 7 nucleotides matching TRBD1. This CDR3 has 14 amino acids. The germline CDR1 and CDR2 sequences are SGHTA and FQGNSA. V shed 5 bases and J 1 base; nucleotides not matched to a gene: 4. CDR3 in DNA: TGTGCCAGCAGCCGAGACAGGGCGAACACTGAAGCTTTCTTT. Its translation is CASSRDRANTEAFF. The full variable domain, rest sourced from reference TRBV7-2 and TRBJ1-1, is GAGVSQSPSNKVTEKGKDVELRCDPISGHTALYWYRQSLGQGLEFLIYFQGNSAPDKSGLPSDRFSAERTGGSVSTLTIQRTQQEDSAVYLCASSRDRANTEAFFGQGTRLTVV.

This clone has only a few counts. The rearrangement joins TRBV10-3 to TRBJ2-7, with TRBD2 matching over 7 bases. The germline V gene encodes CDR1 ENHRY and CDR2 SYGVKD. V was pared by 4 bases and J by 2 bases, with 8 bases of the junction left unmatched. The CDR3 totals 15 residues. CDR3 sequence: CAISAQASGAYEQYF. CDR3 nucleotides: TGTGCCATCAGTGCTCAGGCTAGCGGAGCCTACGAGCAGTACTTC.